The sequence of this T cell receptor (beta chain) was determined in a study of identifying expanded T cells in peripheral blood. Study-level results: Variance in clone template counts between approximately 2-week samples significantly increased with total template count across all healthy donors.

Comments on this clone: Its antigen is not identified.

Method: immunoSEQ multiplex PCR; TCRdb's copy keeps in-frame clones and lacks some. The profile shows over 90,000 clones, approximately 88% of them singletons. During the collection period, no donor immune events like infections were recorded. Sequenced material: blood. The receptor comes from a person aged 18 to 70 in good health.

The CDR3 sequence: CATSRDPGVSGNTIYF. CDR3 DNA: TGTGCCACCAGCAGAGATCCAGGGGTCTCTGGAAACACCATATATTTT. The genes are TRBV15 and TRBJ1-3, with a tentative D call TRBD1 (6 bases). From germline, CDR1 is LNHNV and CDR2 YYDKDF (reference sequence). The CDR3 covers 16 residues. V was clipped by 0 bases and J by 0 bases, with 9 bases between them.